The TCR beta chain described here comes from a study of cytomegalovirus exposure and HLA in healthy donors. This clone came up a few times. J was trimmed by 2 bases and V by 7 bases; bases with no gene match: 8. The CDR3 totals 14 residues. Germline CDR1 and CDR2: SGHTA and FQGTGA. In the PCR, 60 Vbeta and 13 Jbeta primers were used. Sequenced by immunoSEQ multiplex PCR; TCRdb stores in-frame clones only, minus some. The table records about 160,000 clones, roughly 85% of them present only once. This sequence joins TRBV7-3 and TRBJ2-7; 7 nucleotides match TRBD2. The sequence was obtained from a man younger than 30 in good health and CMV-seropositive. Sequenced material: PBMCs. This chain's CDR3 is CASTLGGGAYEQYF. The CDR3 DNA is TGTGCCAGCACCCTGGGGGGGGGTGCCTACGAGCAGTACTTC. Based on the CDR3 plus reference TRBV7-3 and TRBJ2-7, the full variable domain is GAGVSQTPSNKVTEKGKYVELRCDPISGHTALYWYRQSLGQGPEFLIYFQGTGAADDSGLPNDRFFAVRPEGSVSTLKIQRTERGDSAVYLCASTLGGGAYEQYFGPGTRLTVT.